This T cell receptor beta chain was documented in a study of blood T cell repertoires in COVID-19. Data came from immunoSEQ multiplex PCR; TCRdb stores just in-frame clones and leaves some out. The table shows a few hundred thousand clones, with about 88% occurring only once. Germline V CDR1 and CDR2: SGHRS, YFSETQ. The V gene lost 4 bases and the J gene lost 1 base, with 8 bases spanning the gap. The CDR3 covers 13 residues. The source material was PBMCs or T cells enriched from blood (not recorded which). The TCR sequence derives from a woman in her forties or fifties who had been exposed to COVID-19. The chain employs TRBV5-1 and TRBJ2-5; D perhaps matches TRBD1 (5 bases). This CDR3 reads CASSTDSQETQYF. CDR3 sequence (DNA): TGCGCCAGCAGCACCGACAGCCAAGAGACCCAGTACTTC.